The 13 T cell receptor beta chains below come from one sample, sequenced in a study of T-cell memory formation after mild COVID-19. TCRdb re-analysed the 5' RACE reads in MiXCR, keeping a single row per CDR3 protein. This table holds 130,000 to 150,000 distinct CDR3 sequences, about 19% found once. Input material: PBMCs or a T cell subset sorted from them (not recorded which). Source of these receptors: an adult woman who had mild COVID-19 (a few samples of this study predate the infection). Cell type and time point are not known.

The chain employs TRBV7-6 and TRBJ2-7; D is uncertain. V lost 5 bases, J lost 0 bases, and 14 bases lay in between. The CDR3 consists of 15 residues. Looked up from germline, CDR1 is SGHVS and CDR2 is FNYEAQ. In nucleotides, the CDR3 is TGTGCCAGCAGCCCCTCGGGTAGAAGCTCCTACGAGCAGTACTTC. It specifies CASSPSGRSSYEQYF.

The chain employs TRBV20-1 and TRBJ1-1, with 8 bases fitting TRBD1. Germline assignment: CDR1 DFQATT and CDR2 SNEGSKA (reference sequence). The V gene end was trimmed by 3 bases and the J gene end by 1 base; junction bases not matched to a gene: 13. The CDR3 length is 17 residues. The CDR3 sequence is CSASQALGTGGNTEAFF. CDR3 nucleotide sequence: TGCAGTGCTAGCCAAGCCTTAGGGACAGGCGGGAACACTGAAGCTTTCTTT.

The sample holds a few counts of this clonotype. CDR3 in DNA: TGTGCCAGCAGCCAAAAGGACACTTATAATTCACCCCTCCACTTT. Protein sequence: CASSQKDTYNSPLHF. The gene calls are TRBV5-6 and TRBJ1-6, with D maybe TRBD1 (5 bases). CDR1 and CDR2 from the germline V gene are SGHDT and YYEEEE. The CDR3 sequence is 15 residues long. With 4 bases removed from V and 4 bases from J, the gap between germline ends came to 12 bases.

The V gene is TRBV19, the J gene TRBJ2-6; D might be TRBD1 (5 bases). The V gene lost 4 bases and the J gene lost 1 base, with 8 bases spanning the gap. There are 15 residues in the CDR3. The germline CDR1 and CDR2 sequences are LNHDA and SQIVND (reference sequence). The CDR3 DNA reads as TGTGCCAGTAGTACAGGGAATTCTGGGGCCAACGTCCTGACTTTC. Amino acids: CASSTGNSGANVLTF.

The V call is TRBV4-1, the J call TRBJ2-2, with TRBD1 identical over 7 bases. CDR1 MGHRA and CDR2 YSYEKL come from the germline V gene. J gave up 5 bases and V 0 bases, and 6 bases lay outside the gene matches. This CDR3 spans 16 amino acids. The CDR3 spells CASSQDSPTGTGELFF. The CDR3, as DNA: TGCGCCAGCAGCCAAGATAGCCCGACAGGGACCGGGGAGCTGTTTTTT.

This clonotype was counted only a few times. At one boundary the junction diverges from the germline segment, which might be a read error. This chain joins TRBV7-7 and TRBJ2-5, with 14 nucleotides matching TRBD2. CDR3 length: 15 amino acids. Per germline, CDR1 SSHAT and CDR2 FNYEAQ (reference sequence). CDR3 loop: CASSFGLAGGETQYF. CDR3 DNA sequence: TGTGCTAGCAGCTTCGGACTAGCGGGAGGAGAGACCCAGTACTTC.

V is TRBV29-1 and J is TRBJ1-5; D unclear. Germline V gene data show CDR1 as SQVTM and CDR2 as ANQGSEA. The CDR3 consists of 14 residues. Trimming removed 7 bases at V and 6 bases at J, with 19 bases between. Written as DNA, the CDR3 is TGCAGCGCACAGTGTGGGGAGTGCGCTCAGCCCCAGCATTTT. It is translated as CSAQCGECAQPQHF.

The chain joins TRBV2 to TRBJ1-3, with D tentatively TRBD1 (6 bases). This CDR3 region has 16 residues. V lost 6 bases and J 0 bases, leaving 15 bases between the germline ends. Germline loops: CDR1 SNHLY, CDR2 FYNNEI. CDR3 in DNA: TGTGCCAGCAGGGTGAGAGCGGGACACTCTGGAAACACCATATATTTT. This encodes CASRVRAGHSGNTIYF.

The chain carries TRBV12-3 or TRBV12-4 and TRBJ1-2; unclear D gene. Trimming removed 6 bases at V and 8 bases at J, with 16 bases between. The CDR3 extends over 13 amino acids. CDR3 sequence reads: CASSPGREDGYTF. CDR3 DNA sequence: TGTGCCAGCAGCCCCGGTAGGGAGGACGGCTACACCTTC.

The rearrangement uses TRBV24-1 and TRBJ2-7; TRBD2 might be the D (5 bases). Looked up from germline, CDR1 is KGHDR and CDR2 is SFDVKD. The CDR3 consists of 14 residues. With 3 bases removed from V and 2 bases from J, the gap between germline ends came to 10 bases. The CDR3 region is CATSDPAGTYEQYF. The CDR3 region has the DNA TGTGCCACCAGTGATCCGGCCGGGACCTACGAGCAGTACTTC.

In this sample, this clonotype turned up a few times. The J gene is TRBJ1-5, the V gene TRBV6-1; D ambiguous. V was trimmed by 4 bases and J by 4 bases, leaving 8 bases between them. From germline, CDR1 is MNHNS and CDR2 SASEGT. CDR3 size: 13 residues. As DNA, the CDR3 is TGTGCCAGCAGTGTTACAAGGAATCAGCCCCAGCATTTT. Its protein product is CASSVTRNQPQHF.

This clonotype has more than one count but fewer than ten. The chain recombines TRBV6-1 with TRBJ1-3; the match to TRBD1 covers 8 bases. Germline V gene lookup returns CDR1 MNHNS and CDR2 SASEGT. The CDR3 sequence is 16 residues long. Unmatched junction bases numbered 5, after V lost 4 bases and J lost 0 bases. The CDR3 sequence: CASSGGQGISGNTIYF. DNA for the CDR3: TGTGCCAGCAGTGGTGGACAGGGAATCTCTGGAAACACCATATATTTT.

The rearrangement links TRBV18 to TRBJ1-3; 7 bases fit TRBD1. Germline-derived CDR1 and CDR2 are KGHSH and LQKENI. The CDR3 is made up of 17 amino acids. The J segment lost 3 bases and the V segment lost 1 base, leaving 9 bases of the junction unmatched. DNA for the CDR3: TGTGCCAGCTCACCACTTGCTTACAGGGGCGATGGAAACACCATATATTTT. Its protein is CASSPLAYRGDGNTIYF.